The entry that follows covers one T cell receptor beta chain sequence. TCRdb keeps only in-frame clones here, not all; method: immunoSEQ multiplex PCR. The sample has 35,000 to 40,000 clones, 79% seen once. The sample belongs to a study of memory CD4+ T cells and cytomegalovirus serostatus. Germline trimming cut 2 bases from V and 11 bases from J; bases unmatched to any gene: 4. CDR1 and CDR2 from the germline V gene are MNHNS and SASEGT. The CDR3 spans 13 residues. Single viable CD3+CD4+CD8-CD45RO+ cells were sorted as the memory CD4+ T cells. CD4+ T cells were isolated by positive magnetic selection.

The rearrangement links TRBV6-1 to TRBJ2-2, with 8 bases aligning to TRBD2. The sequenced sample consisted of memory CD4+ T cells from blood. The clonotype originates from an adult in good health and CMV-seropositive. CDR3 nucleotide sequence: TGTGCCAGCAGTGAAACGGGACTAGGAGAGCTGTTTTTT. Amino acids: CASSETGLGELFF.